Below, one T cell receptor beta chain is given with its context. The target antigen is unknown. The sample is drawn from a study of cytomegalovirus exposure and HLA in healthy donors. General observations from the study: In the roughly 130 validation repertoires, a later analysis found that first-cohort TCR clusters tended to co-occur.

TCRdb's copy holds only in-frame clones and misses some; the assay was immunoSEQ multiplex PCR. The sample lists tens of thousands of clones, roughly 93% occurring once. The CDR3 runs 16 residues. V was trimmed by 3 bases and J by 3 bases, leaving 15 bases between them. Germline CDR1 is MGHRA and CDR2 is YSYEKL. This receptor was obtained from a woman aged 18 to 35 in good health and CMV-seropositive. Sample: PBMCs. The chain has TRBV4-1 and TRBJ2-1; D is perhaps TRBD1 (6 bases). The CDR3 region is CASSQNPGTYYNEQFF. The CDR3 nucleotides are TGCGCCAGCAGCCAGAACCCCGGGACATACTACAATGAGCAGTTCTTC.